This T cell receptor (beta chain) comes out of a study of shared T cell receptors in the human thymus. Clones were sequenced by immunoSEQ multiplex PCR, and TCRdb holds only the in-frame ones, with some missing. The repertoire holds about 660,000 clones, with around 87% as singletons. This clone was counted between two and nine times. CDR3 length: 14 residues. The germline V gene has CDR1 SGHDN and CDR2 FVKESK. V shed 2 bases and J shed 4 bases, with 11 bases lying between them. Separately, the same data were catalogued under a study of human thymus T cells. That work adds: Corrective surgery for congenital heart defects was being performed on the healthy Finnish infants who were the donors. Thymic and blood repertoires appeared to carry a bias in their V and J gene usage. What related research reported was that thymic repertoires overlapped highly among unrelated individuals.

The source is a boy younger than two with a congenital heart defect. Input material: thymocytes. This chain connects TRBV14 to TRBJ1-1; no definite D call. CDR3 in DNA: TGTGCCAGCAGCCAAAGGGAGGCGGGCACTGAAGCTTTCTTT. The encoded protein is CASSQREAGTEAFF.